These T cell receptor beta chains were read from a single sample in a study of persistence of HIV-infected CD4 T cells. Their antigens are not known. Data came from immunoSEQ multiplex PCR; TCRdb stores just in-frame clones and leaves some out. This sample has tens of thousands of clones, with more than 85% found just once. The material was CD4+ T cells sorted from PBMCs after approximately 20-hour stimulation, obtained from a patient who received antiretroviral therapy. These receptors all stem from an adult man with HIV who was CMV-seropositive. Both conserved end residues are part of each CDR3. Fields, in order: V gene, CDR3 length, J gene, D gene, clone size, CDR3 protein, CDR3 DNA. The D gene is left open where the match is weak. Rows give clone size only sometimes, using once, few, many, or a class for an expanded clone.

TRBV5-4	14	TRBJ1-1	-	-	CASSSLRGATEAFF	TGTGCCAGCAGTAGCCTCAGGGGTGCCACTGAAGCTTTCTTT
TRBV14	14	TRBJ2-3	-	-	CASSHLTYTDTQYF	TGTGCCAGCAGCCACTTGACTTACACAGATACGCAGTATTTT
TRBV12-3/TRBV12-4	12	TRBJ1-1	-	-	CASSLGLTEAFF	TGTGCCAGCAGTTTAGGCCTCACTGAAGCTTTCTTT
TRBV7-3	15	TRBJ2-1	TRBD2	-	CASSLAGGPYNEQFF	TGTGCCAGCAGTCTAGCGGGGGGGCCCTACAATGAGCAGTTCTTC
TRBV2	16	TRBJ1-2	TRBD1	once	CASSSFLSGTDYGYTF	TGTGCCAGCAGTTCCTTTCTATCCGGGACAGACTATGGCTACACCTTC
TRBV28	14	TRBJ1-5	-	-	CASSFGRLNQPQHF	TGTGCCAGCAGTTTTGGACGACTCAATCAGCCCCAGCATTTT
TRBV18	14	TRBJ1-3	-	-	CASSPGGAGNTIYF	TGTGCCAGCTCACCCGGAGGGGCGGGAAACACCATATATTTT
TRBV28	19	TRBJ2-2	TRBD2	-	CASNGPGTSGDPNTGELFF	TGTGCCAGCAATGGACCCGGGACTAGCGGGGACCCCAACACCGGGGAGCTGTTTTTT
TRBV2	14	TRBJ2-3	TRBD1	-	CASRAGTGGETQYF	TGTGCCAGCAGGGCCGGGACAGGGGGCGAGACGCAGTATTTT
TRBV6-5	13	TRBJ1-2	TRBD1	-	CASKTDRAYGYTF	TGTGCCAGCAAGACCGACAGGGCCTATGGCTACACCTTC
TRBV12-5	13	TRBJ1-2	-	-	CASGSVGESGYTF	TGTGCTAGTGGAAGCGTTGGGGAATCCGGCTACACCTTC
TRBV6-5	15	TRBJ1-1	-	-	CASSRGGRVDTEAFF	TGTGCCAGCAGTCGGGGGGGACGTGTAGACACTGAAGCTTTCTTT
TRBV2	14	TRBJ2-2	-	-	CASSAGRNTGELFF	TGTGCCAGCAGTGCCGGAAGGAACACCGGGGAGCTGTTTTTT
TRBV5-4	18	TRBJ2-2	TRBD1	-	CASSPPGTGGRNTGELFF	TGTGCCAGCAGCCCGCCCGGGACAGGGGGCCGGAACACCGGGGAGCTGTTTTTT
TRBV29-1	19	TRBJ1-4	TRBD1	-	CSVAVGLGQGALVGEKLFF	TGCAGCGTTGCGGTGGGACTCGGACAGGGGGCTTTAGTCGGTGAAAAACTGTTTTTT
TRBV10-3	15	TRBJ2-1	TRBD2	-	CAISELAGSSNEQFF	TGTGCCATCAGTGAGTTAGCGGGGTCAAGCAATGAGCAGTTCTTC
TRBV6-1	14	TRBJ1-5	-	-	CASIYGDSRQPQHF	TGTGCCAGCATTTACGGGGACTCCCGGCAGCCCCAGCATTTT